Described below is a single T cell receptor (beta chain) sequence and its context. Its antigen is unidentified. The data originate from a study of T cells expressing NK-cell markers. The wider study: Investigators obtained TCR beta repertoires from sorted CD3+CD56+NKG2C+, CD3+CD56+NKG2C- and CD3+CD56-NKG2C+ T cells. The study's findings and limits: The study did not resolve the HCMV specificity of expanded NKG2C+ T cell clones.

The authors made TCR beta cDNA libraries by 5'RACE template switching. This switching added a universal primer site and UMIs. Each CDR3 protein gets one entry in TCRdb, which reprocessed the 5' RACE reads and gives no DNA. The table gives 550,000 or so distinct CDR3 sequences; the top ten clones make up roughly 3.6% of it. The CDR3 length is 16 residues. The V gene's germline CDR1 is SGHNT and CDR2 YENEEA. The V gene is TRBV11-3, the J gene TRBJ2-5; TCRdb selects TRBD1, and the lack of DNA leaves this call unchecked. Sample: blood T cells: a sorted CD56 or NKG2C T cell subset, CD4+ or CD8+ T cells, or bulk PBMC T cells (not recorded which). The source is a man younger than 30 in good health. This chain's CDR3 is CASSPLGHFEQETQYF.